This TCR beta chain was recovered during a study of response to subunit inactivated influenza vaccine. Trimming took off 1 base at V and 4 bases at J, with 8 bases between the two ends. The CDR3 runs 13 residues. Germline CDR1 SGHRS, CDR2 YFSETQ. Study-level findings and limits: The authors offered the suggestion that each seasonal influenza vaccination recruits few new T cells.

TCRdb fed the RT-PCR reads into MiXCR, producing one record per CDR3 protein. The table shows approximately 530,000 distinct CDR3 sequences, with 6.5% to 8% occurring only once. This clonotype showed up many times. Its antigen is unknown. This chain uses TRBV5-1 with TRBJ2-5; D gene uncertain. The input for sequencing was PBMCs from blood, taken approximately 25 months after vaccination. This clonotype originated in a man aged 50-75 years who received an inactivated influenza vaccine. The CDR3 protein is CASSLTVGETQYF. CDR3 bases: TGCGCCAGCAGCTTGACCGTCGGAGAGACCCAGTACTTC.